These T cell receptor beta chains were read from a single sample in a study of radiation and T cells in renal cell carcinoma. Some clones are missing from TCRdb's copy, which holds only in-frame ones; the method was immunoSEQ multiplex PCR. The sample lists some 80,000 clones, approximately 82% occurring once. Sequenced here: blood, sampled from a patient whose treatment included radiotherapy and nephrectomy. Receptor source: a woman aged 55-70 years with renal cell carcinoma. The CDR3 runs from the conserved cysteine through the conserved F or W. The order of the fields is D gene, J gene, V gene, clone size, CDR3 protein, CDR3 DNA. A D gene is named only where the DNA matches it firmly. Clone size appears in some rows only: once, few, many, or a class for an expanded clone.

d_gene: NA; j_gene: TRBJ2-2; v_gene: TRBV2; abundance: NA; CDR3aa: CASSEALVGIGELFF; CDR3nt: TGTGCCAGCAGTGAAGCATTAGTAGGGATCGGGGAGCTGTTTTTT
d_gene: TRBD1; j_gene: TRBJ1-2; v_gene: TRBV28; abundance: NA; CDR3aa: CASSLSTGGSYGYTF; CDR3nt: TGTGCCAGCAGTTTATCTACAGGGGGTAGCTATGGCTACACCTTC
d_gene: NA; j_gene: TRBJ1-2; v_gene: TRBV5-6; abundance: NA; CDR3aa: CASSLDTGNYGYTF; CDR3nt: TGTGCCAGCAGCTTGGACACCGGTAACTATGGCTACACCTTC
d_gene: NA; j_gene: TRBJ1-1; v_gene: TRBV11-1; abundance: NA; CDR3aa: CASSPQGKNTEAFF; CDR3nt: TGTGCCAGCAGCCCGCAGGGTAAGAACACTGAAGCTTTCTTT
d_gene: NA; j_gene: TRBJ2-7; v_gene: TRBV28; abundance: few; CDR3aa: CATLIPFGAYEQYF; CDR3nt: TGTGCCACTCTTATACCCTTCGGGGCCTACGAGCAGTACTTC
d_gene: NA; j_gene: TRBJ1-1; v_gene: TRBV6-9; abundance: NA; CDR3aa: CASSSHLLNTEAFF; CDR3nt: TGTGCCAGCAGTTCCCACCTACTAAACACTGAAGCTTTCTTT
d_gene: TRBD2; j_gene: TRBJ2-1; v_gene: TRBV7-7; abundance: NA; CDR3aa: CASSFRLAPPNEQFF; CDR3nt: TGTGCTAGCAGCTTCCGACTAGCTCCCCCCAATGAGCAGTTCTTC
d_gene: NA; j_gene: TRBJ1-3; v_gene: TRBV6-5; abundance: NA; CDR3aa: CASRRQGGDTIYF; CDR3nt: TGTGCCAGCAGGAGGCAGGGCGGAGACACCATATATTTT
d_gene: NA; j_gene: TRBJ2-2; v_gene: TRBV27; abundance: NA; CDR3aa: CASSSRGGELFF; CDR3nt: TGTGCCAGCAGTTCTCGGGGCGGGGAGCTGTTTTTT
d_gene: TRBD1; j_gene: TRBJ1-6; v_gene: TRBV5-1; abundance: once; CDR3aa: CASSPGTGVENSPLHF; CDR3nt: TGCGCCAGCAGCCCCGGGACAGGGGTGGAGAATTCACCCCTCCACTTT
d_gene: NA; j_gene: TRBJ1-5; v_gene: TRBV7-9; abundance: NA; CDR3aa: CASSPAGREDQPQHF; CDR3nt: TGTGCCAGCAGTCCTGCAGGACGGGAGGATCAGCCCCAGCATTTT
d_gene: NA; j_gene: TRBJ2-5; v_gene: TRBV2; abundance: NA; CDR3aa: CASSRDLMETQYF; CDR3nt: TGTGCCAGCAGTCGAGACTTGATGGAGACCCAGTACTTC
d_gene: NA; j_gene: TRBJ1-6; v_gene: TRBV19; abundance: NA; CDR3aa: CASSPGRGISPLHF; CDR3nt: TGTGCCAGTAGCCCCGGCAGGGGTATTTCACCCCTCCACTTT
d_gene: NA; j_gene: TRBJ2-7; v_gene: TRBV10-1; abundance: NA; CDR3aa: CASSDWDIRDEQYF; CDR3nt: TGCGCCAGCAGTGATTGGGACATCCGGGACGAGCAGTACTTC
d_gene: NA; j_gene: TRBJ1-3; v_gene: TRBV28; abundance: NA; CDR3aa: CASSLSGTGNTIYF; CDR3nt: TGTGCCAGCAGTTTATCAGGTACTGGAAACACCATATATTTT
d_gene: TRBD1; j_gene: TRBJ1-5; v_gene: TRBV28; abundance: NA; CDR3aa: CASSAQGSQPQHF; CDR3nt: TGTGCCAGCAGTGCACAGGGGTCCCAGCCCCAGCATTTT
d_gene: NA; j_gene: TRBJ2-3; v_gene: TRBV18; abundance: NA; CDR3aa: CASSTTGRQTDTQYF; CDR3nt: TGTGCCAGCTCTACGACAGGCCGGCAGACAGATACGCAGTATTTT
d_gene: TRBD1; j_gene: TRBJ2-7; v_gene: TRBV7-2; abundance: NA; CDR3aa: CASSRDRVSSYEQYF; CDR3nt: TGTGCCAGCAGCCGCGACAGGGTGAGCTCCTACGAGCAGTACTTC
d_gene: TRBD1; j_gene: TRBJ2-2; v_gene: TRBV7-7; abundance: NA; CDR3aa: CASSFGTAYTGELFF; CDR3nt: TGTGCTAGCAGCTTCGGGACAGCCTACACCGGGGAGCTGTTTTTT
d_gene: NA; j_gene: TRBJ2-3; v_gene: TRBV9; abundance: NA; CDR3aa: CASSVGGFPNTQYF; CDR3nt: TGTGCCAGCAGCGTAGGGGGATTCCCGAATACGCAGTATTTT
d_gene: TRBD1; j_gene: TRBJ2-7; v_gene: TRBV2; abundance: NA; CDR3aa: CASRGGQGEFYEQYF; CDR3nt: TGTGCCAGCAGGGGGGGACAGGGGGAGTTCTACGAGCAGTACTTC
d_gene: NA; j_gene: TRBJ2-3; v_gene: TRBV7-7; abundance: once; CDR3aa: CASCWPGGTDTQYF; CDR3nt: TGTGCTAGTTGCTGGCCGGGGGGCACAGATACGCAGTATTTT
d_gene: TRBD2; j_gene: TRBJ2-3; v_gene: TRBV11-3; abundance: NA; CDR3aa: CASSPRTSGGDTQYF; CDR3nt: TGTGCCAGCAGCCCCCGGACTAGCGGGGGGGATACGCAGTATTTT
d_gene: TRBD2; j_gene: TRBJ2-1; v_gene: TRBV6-4; abundance: NA; CDR3aa: CASSDSYGRANNEQFF; CDR3nt: TGTGCCAGCAGTGACTCTTACGGGAGGGCGAACAATGAGCAGTTCTTC
d_gene: NA; j_gene: TRBJ1-5; v_gene: TRBV7-2; abundance: once; CDR3aa: CASSSRGLNQPQHF; CDR3nt: TGTGCCAGCAGCTCCCGGGGTTTGAATCAGCCCCAGCATTTT
d_gene: NA; j_gene: TRBJ2-3; v_gene: TRBV7-9; abundance: NA; CDR3aa: CASSLGIGMSGTDTQYF; CDR3nt: TGTGCCAGCAGCTTAGGTATAGGGATGAGCGGCACAGATACGCAGTATTTT
d_gene: NA; j_gene: TRBJ2-7; v_gene: TRBV9; abundance: once; CDR3aa: CASSAQGNSYEQYF; CDR3nt: TGTGCCAGCAGCGCACAGGGAAACTCCTACGAGCAGTACTTC
d_gene: TRBD1; j_gene: TRBJ2-7; v_gene: TRBV6-1; abundance: few; CDR3aa: CASRKGTGVHEQYF; CDR3nt: TGTGCCAGCAGGAAGGGGACAGGGGTCCACGAGCAGTACTTC
d_gene: TRBD2; j_gene: TRBJ2-7; v_gene: TRBV29-1; abundance: NA; CDR3aa: CSVERTGGTGEQYF; CDR3nt: TGCAGCGTTGAAAGAACGGGGGGTACAGGCGAGCAGTACTTC
d_gene: TRBD1; j_gene: TRBJ1-5; v_gene: TRBV5-1; abundance: NA; CDR3aa: CASSAGTDQPQHF; CDR3nt: TGCGCCAGCAGCGCGGGGACAGACCAGCCCCAGCATTTT
d_gene: TRBD2; j_gene: TRBJ2-3; v_gene: TRBV9; abundance: few; CDR3aa: CASSPSTSGYTNTQYF; CDR3nt: TGTGCCAGCAGCCCCAGTACTAGCGGATATACGAATACGCAGTATTTT
d_gene: NA; j_gene: TRBJ1-2; v_gene: TRBV28; abundance: NA; CDR3aa: CASSQQSPGYTF; CDR3nt: TGTGCCAGCAGCCAGCAGTCCCCCGGCTACACCTTC
d_gene: NA; j_gene: TRBJ1-1; v_gene: TRBV27; abundance: NA; CDR3aa: CASNGARGRKNTEAFF; CDR3nt: TGTGCCAGCAATGGGGCCAGGGGTCGAAAGAACACTGAAGCTTTCTTT
d_gene: NA; j_gene: TRBJ2-6; v_gene: TRBV5-1; abundance: NA; CDR3aa: CASSTNRVSGANVLTF; CDR3nt: TGCGCCAGCAGCACAAACAGGGTATCTGGGGCCAACGTCCTGACTTTC
d_gene: NA; j_gene: TRBJ1-2; v_gene: TRBV5-1; abundance: NA; CDR3aa: CASSLGFGGAEGYTF; CDR3nt: TGCGCCAGCAGCTTGGGATTCGGGGGCGCGGAGGGCTACACCTTC
d_gene: NA; j_gene: TRBJ2-7; v_gene: TRBV6-5; abundance: NA; CDR3aa: CASSYSWGEYEQYF; CDR3nt: TGTGCCAGCAGTTACTCGTGGGGGGAGTACGAGCAGTACTTC
d_gene: NA; j_gene: TRBJ2-1; v_gene: TRBV9; abundance: NA; CDR3aa: CASSVRVTSENEQFF; CDR3nt: TGTGCCAGCAGCGTAAGGGTGACTTCCGAGAATGAGCAGTTCTTC
d_gene: NA; j_gene: TRBJ2-3; v_gene: TRBV7-9; abundance: NA; CDR3aa: CASSLVGAPDTQYF; CDR3nt: TGTGCCAGCAGCTTAGTAGGGGCCCCGGATACGCAGTATTTT
d_gene: NA; j_gene: TRBJ2-5; v_gene: TRBV9; abundance: NA; CDR3aa: CASSVQAAYQETQYF; CDR3nt: TGTGCCAGCAGCGTGCAGGCTGCCTACCAAGAGACCCAGTACTTC
d_gene: NA; j_gene: TRBJ1-1; v_gene: TRBV28; abundance: NA; CDR3aa: CASSLGHTMNTEAFF; CDR3nt: TGTGCCAGCAGTCTTGGACACACCATGAACACTGAAGCTTTCTTT
d_gene: NA; j_gene: TRBJ1-1; v_gene: TRBV6-5; abundance: few; CDR3aa: CASGRMNTEAFF; CDR3nt: TGTGCCAGCGGCCGGATGAACACTGAAGCTTTCTTT